Below are 6 T cell receptor beta chains sequenced from a single sample in a study of regulatory T cells in long-lasting Graves disease. Combining iRepertoire HTBI primers with Arm-PCR of CDR3 regions, the authors built TCR beta libraries. TCRdb itself ran the multiplex PCR reads through MiXCR, one entry per CDR3 protein. The sample holds roughly 500,000 distinct CDR3 sequences, approximately 21% seen once. Time point indicated: persistent/refractory GD, antithyroid drugs over 5 years with positive TRAb. PBMCs were the source of the RNA used for TCR sequencing. The source was peripheral blood mononuclear cells (PBMCs), collected when the disease was refractory, from a patient treated with antithyroid drugs. The source is a female donor with Graves disease.

Only a few counts were recorded for this clonotype. This chain links TRBV6-4 with TRBJ2-7; 8 bases map to TRBD2. V was clipped by 4 bases and J by 0 bases; unmatched bases: 5. The CDR3 extends over 15 amino acids. From germline, CDR1 is MRHNA and CDR2 SNTAGT. CDR3 sequence: CASSAREDSSYEQYF. As DNA, the CDR3 is TGTGCCAGCAGTGCGCGGGAGGACAGCTCCTACGAGCAGTACTTC.

This clonotype was seen repeatedly, ten times or more. The J gene is TRBJ1-1, the V gene TRBV24-1; 9 bases match TRBD1. Germline V CDR1 and CDR2: KGHDR, SFDVKD. Germline trimming cut 4 bases from V and 4 bases from J; bases unmatched to any gene: 6. CDR3 size: 15 residues. The CDR3 sequence is CATSDNGQGFTEAFF. The CDR3 coding sequence is TGTGCCACCAGTGACAATGGACAGGGGTTCACTGAAGCTTTCTTT.

This clonotype was seen ten or more times. V is TRBV11-3 and J is TRBJ2-5, with 8 bases matching TRBD2. The CDR3 covers 17 residues. J gave up 1 base and V 3 bases, and 10 bases lay outside the gene matches. Germline V gene lookup returns CDR1 SGHNT and CDR2 YENEEA. The CDR3 loop is CASSLGASGQIQETQYF. DNA of the CDR3: TGTGCCAGCAGCTTGGGGGCTAGCGGGCAAATCCAAGAGACCCAGTACTTC.

In this sample, this clonotype turned up many times. The chain carries TRBV28 and TRBJ1-6, with 8 bases identical to TRBD1. This CDR3 region has 14 residues. V dropped 5 bases and J dropped 7; count of bases not matched to a gene: 4. Germline V gene lookup returns CDR1 MDHEN and CDR2 SYDVKM. CDR3 loop: CASSDRGWNSPLHF. The CDR3 nucleotides read TGTGCCAGCAGTGACAGGGGATGGAATTCACCCCTCCACTTT.

The V and J genes are TRBV4-1 and TRBJ1-1; D possibly corresponds to TRBD1 (5 bases). The CDR3 has 15 amino acids. V was clipped by 4 bases and J by 3 bases, with 15 bases between them. Germline V gives CDR1 MGHRA, CDR2 YSYEKL. CDR3 in amino acids: CASSPWNGRDTEAFF. As DNA, the CDR3 is TGCGCCAGCAGCCCATGGAATGGCAGGGACACTGAAGCTTTCTTT.

The rearrangement joins TRBV25-1 to TRBJ2-5; 11 positions match TRBD1. J was trimmed by 6 bases and V by 4 bases; bases with no gene match: 4. Looked up from germline, CDR1 is MGHDK and CDR2 is SYGVNS. The CDR3 contains 14 residues. DNA for the CDR3: TGTGCCAGCAGTGGGACAGGGGGCGCCAAGACCCAGTACTTC. Protein: CASSGTGGAKTQYF. The whole variable domain, filled in from reference TRBV25-1 and TRBJ2-5, reads EADIYQTPRYLVIGTGKKITLECSQTMGHDKMYWYQQDPGMELHLIHYSYGVNSTEKGDLSSESTVSRIRTEHFPLTLESARPSHTSQYLCASSGTGGAKTQYFGPGTRLLVL.